The T cell receptor beta chain under discussion was sequenced for a study of cytotoxic CD8 clonotypes in ibrutinib-treated CLL. On the study more broadly: On average, each sample had hundreds of thousands of productive templates and almost 95,000 productive rearrangements.

Genomic DNA for TCR beta libraries, around 1.9 micrograms, came from cryopreserved PBMCs. The targeted sequencing depth was 1 in 200,000 to 1 in 1 million T cells. Sequencing used immunoSEQ multiplex PCR; TCRdb keeps in-frame clones, though not all of them. The sample shows approximately 42,000 clones, over 60% of them seen only once. A note on this clone: What it binds is unknown.

V was clipped by 7 bases and J by 0 bases; unmatched bases: 8. The CDR3 totals 16 residues. In germline, CDR1 is MDHEN, CDR2 SYDVKM. Notes on the study in general: Exceeding age-matched healthy donors, baseline clonality also tracked the counts of circulating CD8+ T cells.

The source material was PBMCs, sampled after 12 months of ibrutinib treatment. This chain links TRBV28 with TRBJ1-3, with 8 bases aligning to TRBD1. The TCR was taken from a human donor with chronic lymphocytic leukemia. CDR3 sequence: CASTSQGQGSGNTIYF. CDR3 nucleotide sequence: TGTGCCAGCACTTCCCAAGGACAGGGCTCTGGAAACACCATATATTTT.